This entry concerns a single TCR beta chain. Sequenced by immunoSEQ multiplex PCR; TCRdb stores in-frame clones only, minus some. The repertoire holds about 47,000 clones, with roughly 87% as singletons. This entry comes from a study of blood T cell repertoires in COVID-19. The V and J ends lost 0 bases and 7 bases, in that order; junction bases with no gene match: 2. CDR3 length: 15 residues. Germline V gene data show CDR1 as GTSNPN and CDR2 as SVGIG (reference sequence). This sequence was found in a man in his fifties or sixties with active COVID-19. This chain joins TRBV30 and TRBJ2-1, with 14 bases aligning to TRBD2. Sequencing was performed on peripheral blood. The CDR3 DNA follows: TGTGCCTGGAGTGTGACTAGCGGGAGGGTAAATGAGCAGTTCTTC. Protein sequence: CAWSVTSGRVNEQFF.